The TCR beta chain under discussion was sequenced for a study of HIV-infected patients and healthy controls. Points from the study as a whole: Size-matching overweighted rare events from HIV-infected data when comparing patients with controls. Compared with healthy controls, HIV-infected patients showed less CDR3 sharing between individuals. HIV+ repertoires were severely depleted of MAIT alpha-chain CDR3s, unlike healthy controls.

cDNA was made from approximately 0.55 ug RNA using alpha and beta constant primers. Each of the alpha and beta chains got its own library through chain-specific third strand synthesis with indices. Each molecule carried a 12-nucleotide identifier made of two joined random hexamers added before amplification. TCRdb reanalysed the 5' RACE reads using MiXCR and keeps one entry per CDR3 protein. The table includes 7,500 or so distinct CDR3 sequences, approximately 8.4% detected once. This clonotype came up a few times. The antigen remains unidentified. This CDR3 comprises 17 residues. The germline V and J ends were trimmed by 5 bases and 4 bases, with 22 bases remaining between them. Looked up from germline, CDR1 is SGHAT and CDR2 is FQNNGV. No cell fractionation was done, so the repertoire covers all unsorted peripheral blood T cells.

The chain carries TRBV11-2 and TRBJ2-3, with D tentatively TRBD2 (7 bases). This sample comprised blood, obtained before antiretroviral therapy. The receptor was isolated from an adult with HIV infection. The CDR3 here is CASSPIPRGAGADTQYF. As DNA, the CDR3 is TGTGCCAGCAGCCCAATCCCGAGGGGGGCGGGGGCAGATACGCAGTATTTT.